This T cell receptor beta chain is from a study of shared clonotypes between healthy human individuals. Trimming removed 8 bases at V and 0 bases at J, with 17 bases between. Per the germline V gene, CDR1 is MNHEY and CDR2 is SMNVEV (reference sequence). The CDR3 is 15 residues long. Of note for this clone: Its antigen remains unknown.

At a deep level, the assay was run. Replicate PCRs were loaded with approximately 300 ng DNA from unsorted PBMC, some 30,000 T cell genomes. Generated by immunoSEQ multiplex PCR, the TCRdb table keeps only in-frame clones and is missing some. The sample yields about 560,000 clones, around 77% seen once. Study observations and caveats: There were few donors, and this limited the genetic and exposure-history diversity represented.

The sequenced material came from PBMCs. This clonotype was obtained from a woman in her forties in good health. Some clones in this sample may be carry-over from other donors' samples. This chain links TRBV27 with TRBJ2-7; TRBD1 or TRBD2 may be the D gene (5 bases each). The CDR3 loop is CASRIGTGSSYEQYF. In DNA, the CDR3 is TGTGCCAGCCGGATTGGGACGGGAAGCTCCTACGAGCAGTACTTC.